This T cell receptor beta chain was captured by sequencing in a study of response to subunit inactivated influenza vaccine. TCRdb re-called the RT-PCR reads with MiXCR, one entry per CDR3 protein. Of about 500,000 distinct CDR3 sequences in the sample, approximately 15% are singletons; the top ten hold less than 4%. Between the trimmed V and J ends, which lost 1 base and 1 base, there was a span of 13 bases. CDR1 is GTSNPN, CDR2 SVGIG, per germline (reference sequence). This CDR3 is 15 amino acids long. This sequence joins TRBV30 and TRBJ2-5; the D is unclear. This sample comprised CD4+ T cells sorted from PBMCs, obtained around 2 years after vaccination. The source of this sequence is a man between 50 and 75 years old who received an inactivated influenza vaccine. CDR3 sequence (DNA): TGTGCCTGGAGTGGCAAAAGGTCGTTCCAAGAGACCCAGTACTTC. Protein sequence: CAWSGKRSFQETQYF. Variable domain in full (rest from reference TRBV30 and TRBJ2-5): SQTIHQWPATLVQPVGSPLSLECTVEGTSNPNLYWYRQAAGRGLQLLFYSVGIGQISSEVPQNLSASRPQDRQFILSSKKLLLSDSGFYLCAWSGKRSFQETQYFGPGTRLLVL.